This T cell receptor (beta chain) derives from a study of OX40 agonist ivuxolimab in advanced cancers. On the study more broadly: Partial responses were recorded for three patients, including one with hepatocellular carcinoma and two with cutaneous melanoma. Overall study results and limits: CD8+ T cells showed, on average, more clonal expansion than CD4+ cells.

The length of the CDR3 is 15 residues. With respect to this clone: Its antigen is not identified.

At baseline, cycle 4 day 1, and cycle 7 day 1, blood was sampled. TCRdb keeps only in-frame clones here, not all; method: immunoSEQ multiplex PCR. The table includes about 21,000 clones, about 83% detected once. The gene calls are TRBV21-1 and TRBJ2-1; the D call of TRBD1 is as the table states it, not checked on the DNA. TRBV21-1 is a pseudogene. The source is an adult with an advanced solid tumor such as melanoma, head and neck, liver or kidney cancer. Sequenced here: CD4+ or CD8+ T cells sorted from blood, sampled in a trial of the OX40 agonist ivuxolimab. CDR3 nucleotides: TGTGCCAGCAGCTTTCCCGGCAGGGGCTACAATGAGCAGTTCTTC. Encoded protein: CASSFPGRGYNEQFF.